The source of this T cell receptor beta chain is a study of CD8 T cells in Susac syndrome. Whole-study context: Each patient with Susac syndrome, at the time of blood draw, was therapy-naive, on corticosteroids, or on intravenous immunoglobulin alone.

Germline values: CDR1 DFQATT, CDR2 SNEGSKA (reference sequence). This CDR3 has 16 residues. Trimming shortened V by 5 bases and J by 0 bases, and 19 bases separated the two germline ends. The study sequenced TCR beta in blood CD8+ and CD4+ T cells. Negative isolation yielded the CD8+ and CD4+ T cells, while FACS enriched the TEMRA cells. Reverse transcription of roughly 0.5 to 1 ug RNA was performed with random hexamers. The method of amplification for TCR beta CDR3 was immunoSEQ multiplex PCR, covering 54 Vbeta and 13 Jbeta. Each CDR3 protein gets one entry after TCRdb re-called the immunoSEQ multiplex PCR reads with MiXCR. This sample has approximately 87,000 distinct CDR3 sequences; about 96% occur once, and the top ten carry around 0.41%.

The TCR sequence derives from a human donor with Susac syndrome. The V call is TRBV20-1, the J call TRBJ1-2, with TRBD1 as a possible D gene (6 bases). Sequencing used CD8+ T cells from PBMCs. This chain's CDR3 is CSAPTSGTLANYGYTF. The CDR3 region has the DNA TGCAGTGCTCCCACTTCCGGGACACTCGCTAACTATGGCTACACCTTC.